This is a list of T cell receptor beta chains from one sample in a study of T-cell memory formation after mild COVID-19. MiXCR, applied by TCRdb to the 5' RACE reads, yields one record per CDR3 protein. The data hold approximately 500,000 distinct CDR3 sequences, with more than 20% observed a single time. The specimen sequenced was PBMCs or a T cell subset sorted from them (not recorded which). These receptors came from an adult woman who had mild COVID-19 (a few samples of this study predate the infection). Cell type and time point are not known. CDR3s include the opening cysteine and the closing phenylalanine or tryptophan. A D gene is named only where the DNA matches it firmly. Part of the rows lack a size; the others show once, few, many or a class for expanded clones.

clone_size	j_call	d_call	v_call	cdr3_aa	cdr3_nt
few	TRBJ1-2	.	TRBV28	CASSPGEYYGYTF	TGTGCCAGCAGTCCAGGGGAGTACTATGGCTACACCTTC
.	TRBJ2-3	TRBD2	TRBV12-3/TRBV12-4	CASTPLGTNTDTQYF	TGTGCCAGCACTCCACTGGGGACTAACACAGATACGCAGTATTTT
once	TRBJ2-2	TRBD2	TRBV15	CATSRKAGQTGELFF	TGTGCCACCAGCAGGAAAGCGGGGCAGACCGGGGAGCTGTTTTTT
few	TRBJ2-2	.	TRBV29-1	CSVLSRGDTGELFF	TGCAGCGTTCTGTCGAGGGGCGACACCGGGGAGCTGTTTTTT
.	TRBJ2-5	TRBD1	TRBV5-1	CASSQENRGETQYF	TGCGCCAGCAGCCAAGAAAACAGGGGGGAGACCCAGTACTTC
.	TRBJ2-2	.	TRBV9	CASSAPLTGELFF	TGTGCCAGCAGCGCCCCCCTCACCGGGGAGCTGTTTTTT
few	TRBJ2-2	.	TRBV7-3	CASGRSPGGELFF	TGTGCCAGCGGCCGGTCCCCTGGTGGGGAGCTGTTTTTT
few	TRBJ2-2	TRBD1	TRBV12-3/TRBV12-4	CASSSDRGHYTGELFF	TGTGCCAGCAGTTCCGACAGGGGGCATTACACCGGGGAGCTGTTTTTT
medium-sized	TRBJ2-3	TRBD1	TRBV7-2	CASSSGTGISTDTQYF	TGTGCCAGCAGCTCCGGGACAGGGATTAGCACAGATACGCAGTATTTT
few	TRBJ1-4	.	TRBV7-9	CASSPRLQNEKLFF	TGTGCCAGCAGCCCCCGGTTACAGAATGAAAAACTGTTTTTT
.	TRBJ1-3	.	TRBV18	CASSPYRTAGSGNTIYF	TGTGCCAGCTCACCGTATCGGACGGCCGGCTCTGGAAACACCATATATTTT
.	TRBJ1-6	.	TRBV4-3	CASSPGRRPDLPLHF	TGCGCCAGCAGCCCGGGCCGTAGACCCGATTTGCCCCTCCACTTT
.	TRBJ1-1	.	TRBV20-1	CSASPDWALNTEAFF	TGCAGTGCTAGCCCGGACTGGGCCTTGAACACTGAAGCTTTCTTT
.	TRBJ2-1	.	TRBV5-1	CASSLEDGSSYNEQFF	TGCGCCAGCAGCTTGGAGGACGGGAGCTCCTACAATGAGCAGTTCTTC
.	TRBJ2-3	.	TRBV10-3	CAISGTPLGTDTQYF	TGTGCCATCAGCGGGACGCCCCTAGGCACAGATACGCAGTATTTT
.	TRBJ2-1	.	TRBV9	CASSVAHYNEQFF	TGTGCCAGCAGCGTAGCACATTATAATGAGCAGTTCTTC
.	TRBJ2-5	.	TRBV7-9	CASSLPGSGTAIKETQYF	TGTGCCAGCAGCTTACCGGGAAGCGGGACAGCCATAAAAGAGACCCAGTACTTC
once	TRBJ1-2	.	TRBV20-1	CSARDPRGFGYTF	TGCAGTGCTAGAGATCCCCGGGGGTTTGGCTACACCTTC
many	TRBJ2-7	TRBD1	TRBV2	CASSVKLMGQGTPEQYF	TGTGCCAGCAGTGTAAAACTGATGGGACAGGGTACCCCCGAGCAGTACTTC
.	TRBJ2-5	TRBD2	TRBV5-4	CASSLAGGGAQYF	TGTGCCAGCAGCTTGGCCGGGGGGGGCGCCCAGTACTTC
once	TRBJ2-1	.	TRBV10-3	CAISEVDNEQFF	TGTGCCATCAGTGAGGTGGACAATGAGCAGTTCTTC
.	TRBJ1-4	.	TRBV5-1	CASSPWTTNEKLFF	TGCGCCAGCAGCCCATGGACAACTAATGAAAAACTGTTTTTT
.	TRBJ1-4	.	TRBV5-1	CASSLGIGSPTNEKLFF	TGCGCCAGCAGCTTGGGTATAGGCAGCCCAACTAATGAAAAACTGTTTTTT
few	TRBJ2-7	.	TRBV6-6	CASSPSFGQYF	TGTGCCAGCAGTCCCAGCTTCGGGCAGTACTTC
.	TRBJ2-7	TRBD2	TRBV7-3	CASCWTRGDEQYF	TGTGCCAGCTGCTGGACTAGAGGGGACGAGCAGTACTTC
few	TRBJ2-3	.	TRBV5-1	CASRAADTQYF	TGCGCCAGCCGAGCAGCGGATACGCAGTATTTT
.	TRBJ2-1	.	TRBV9	CASSVGLAERINEQFF	TGTGCCAGCAGCGTAGGTTTGGCCGAACGTATCAATGAGCAGTTCTTC
many	TRBJ2-7	.	TRBV5-1	CASSLGYYEQYF	TGCGCCAGCAGCTTAGGCTACTACGAGCAGTACTTC
.	TRBJ2-7	.	TRBV20-1	CSARYQDTGEQYF	TGCAGTGCTAGATACCAGGACACGGGCGAGCAGTACTTC
.	TRBJ1-5	.	TRBV5-6	CASSLRGTGNQPQHF	TGTGCCAGCAGCCTCAGGGGAACGGGCAATCAGCCCCAGCATTTT
.	TRBJ2-7	.	TRBV9	CASSRAGTGYEQYF	TGTGCCAGCAGCAGAGCAGGGACGGGCTACGAGCAGTACTTC
few	TRBJ2-7	TRBD1	TRBV5-1	CASSSGTGFYEQYF	TGCGCCAGCAGCTCGGGGACAGGTTTCTACGAGCAGTACTTC
.	TRBJ2-1	.	TRBV6-1	CASSDPRGYSYNEQFF	TGTGCCAGCAGTGACCCCCGGGGTTACTCCTACAATGAGCAGTTCTTC
.	TRBJ1-1	.	TRBV7-9	CAGLGGRTEAFF	TGTGCCGGCCTCGGGGGGAGAACTGAAGCTTTCTTT
few	TRBJ2-3	TRBD1	TRBV19	CASSKGAASTDTQYF	TGTGCCAGTAGTAAGGGGGCCGCCAGCACAGATACGCAGTATTTT
few	TRBJ2-1	TRBD1	TRBV7-8	CASSLGDRVRNEQFF	TGTGCCAGCAGCTTAGGGGACAGGGTTAGGAATGAGCAGTTCTTC
few	TRBJ2-1	.	TRBV7-9	CASAEFRGVTYNEQFF	TGTGCCAGCGCCGAATTCCGCGGGGTTACCTACAATGAGCAGTTCTTC
.	TRBJ2-1	.	TRBV5-5	CASSPPTSTGEQFF	TGTGCCAGCAGCCCGCCCACTAGCACCGGTGAGCAGTTCTTC
few	TRBJ2-7	.	TRBV12-3/TRBV12-4	CASSWAGGSYEQYF	TGTGCCAGCAGTTGGGCAGGGGGGTCCTACGAGCAGTACTTC
.	TRBJ2-1	.	TRBV20-1	CSAAGTTSPMSSYNEQFF	TGCAGTGCTGCCGGGACCACTTCTCCAATGAGCTCCTACAATGAGCAGTTCTTC
.	TRBJ1-4	.	TRBV20-1	CSARGTEPNEKLFF	TGCAGTGCTAGAGGGACGGAACCTAATGAAAAACTGTTTTTT
few	TRBJ2-7	.	TRBV20-1	CSASPRLWEQYF	TGCAGTGCCAGCCCCAGGCTCTGGGAGCAGTACTTC
few	TRBJ2-3	TRBD1	TRBV6-5	CASSTGTVSTDTQYF	TGTGCCAGCAGCACCGGGACAGTTAGCACAGATACGCAGTATTTT
few	TRBJ2-1	TRBD2	TRBV20-1	CSASLAGGVNEQFF	TGCAGTGCTAGTTTGGCGGGGGGGGTCAATGAGCAGTTCTTC
.	TRBJ1-2	.	TRBV4-1	CASSQEGWGGQPSYGYTF	TGCGCCAGCAGCCAAGAGGGCTGGGGTGGTCAGCCAAGCTATGGCTACACCTTC
.	TRBJ1-1	.	TRBV15	CATSLGANTEAFF	TGTGCCACCAGCCTGGGGGCGAACACTGAAGCTTTCTTT
few	TRBJ1-2	.	TRBV5-1	CASSLAGNTINYGYTF	TGCGCCAGCAGCTTGGCCGGAAACACGATAAACTATGGCTACACCTTC
few	TRBJ2-3	.	TRBV6-5	CASMPRSTDTQYF	TGTGCCAGCATGCCAAGAAGCACAGATACGCAGTATTTT
.	TRBJ2-5	.	TRBV10-2	CASSYKTGQETQYF	TGCGCCAGCAGTTATAAGACAGGACAAGAGACCCAGTACTTC
few	TRBJ2-5	.	TRBV5-1	CASSLTDGGETQYF	TGCGCCAGCAGCCTTACAGACGGTGGAGAGACCCAGTACTTC
few	TRBJ1-4	.	TRBV7-2	CASSQGGVNEKLFF	TGTGCCAGCAGCCAGGGAGGGGTTAATGAAAAACTGTTTTTT
few	TRBJ2-2	TRBD1	TRBV6-5	CASSFALSGTASNTGELFF	TGTGCCAGCAGTTTCGCCTTATCCGGGACAGCTTCGAACACCGGGGAGCTGTTTTTT
.	TRBJ1-2	.	TRBV30	CAWSGGYGYTF	TGTGCCTGGAGTGGAGGCTATGGCTACACCTTC
few	TRBJ2-5	TRBD1	TRBV24-1	CATSDSTRQGLRETQYF	TGTGCCACCAGTGATTCCACCCGACAGGGGCTACGGGAGACCCAGTACTTC
few	TRBJ2-3	.	TRBV2	CASREGVYTQYF	TGTGCCAGCAGGGAAGGAGTATATACGCAGTATTTT
few	TRBJ2-7	.	TRBV7-2	CASSPFWSSYEQYF	TGTGCCAGCAGCCCTTTCTGGAGCTCCTACGAGCAGTACTTC
once	TRBJ1-1	.	TRBV7-8	CASSARGRWTEAFF	TGTGCCAGCAGCGCCAGGGGTCGGTGGACTGAAGCTTTCTTT